This T cell receptor (beta chain) originates from a study of shared clonotypes between healthy human individuals. Study-wide findings and caveats: Naive subsets typically showed greater estimated richness than memory subsets.

The test was conducted at deep level. The method was immunoSEQ multiplex PCR; TCRdb's version includes in-frame clones alone and lacks a portion of them. The table has around 1.1 million clones, about four fifths seen once; the top ten hold more than 0.55%. On this clone: Its matching antigen is unknown.

The CDR3 runs to 18 residues. The germline V gene has CDR1 MGHRA and CDR2 YSYEKL. V was pared by 7 bases and J by 0 bases, with 22 bases between. The receptor was isolated from a man younger than 35 in good health. Some clones in this sample may be carry-over from other donors' samples. Sequencing was done on a sample of memory CD4+ T cells from PBMCs. Stated subset: CD45RA-negative fraction. J is TRBJ1-3 and V is TRBV4-1; perhaps TRBD1 as D (5 bases). Here the CDR3 DNA reads TGCGCCAGCACCCGACATGGGGCATCAGACTCCTCTGGAAACACCATATATTTT. Protein product: CASTRHGASDSSGNTIYF.